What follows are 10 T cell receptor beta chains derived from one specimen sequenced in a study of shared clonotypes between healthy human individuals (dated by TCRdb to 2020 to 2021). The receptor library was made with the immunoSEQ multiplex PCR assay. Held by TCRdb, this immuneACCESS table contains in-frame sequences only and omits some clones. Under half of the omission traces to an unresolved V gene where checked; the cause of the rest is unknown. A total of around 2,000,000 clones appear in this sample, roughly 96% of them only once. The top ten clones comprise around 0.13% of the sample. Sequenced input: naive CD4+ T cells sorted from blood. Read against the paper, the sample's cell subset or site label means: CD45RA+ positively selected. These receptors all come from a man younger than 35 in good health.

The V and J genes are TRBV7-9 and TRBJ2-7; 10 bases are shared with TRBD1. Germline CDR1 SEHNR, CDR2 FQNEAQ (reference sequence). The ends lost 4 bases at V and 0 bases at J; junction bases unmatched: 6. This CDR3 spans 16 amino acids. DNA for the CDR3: TGTGCCAGCAGCTGGTTTGGACAGGGGGTCTCCTACGAGCAGTACTTC. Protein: CASSWFGQGVSYEQYF.

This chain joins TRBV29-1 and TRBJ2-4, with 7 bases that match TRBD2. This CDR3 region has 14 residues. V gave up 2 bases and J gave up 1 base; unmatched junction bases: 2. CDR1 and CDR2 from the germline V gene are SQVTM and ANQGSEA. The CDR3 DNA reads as TGCAGCGTTGAAACCGGGGGGGCCAAAAACATTCAGTACTTC. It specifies CSVETGGAKNIQYF.

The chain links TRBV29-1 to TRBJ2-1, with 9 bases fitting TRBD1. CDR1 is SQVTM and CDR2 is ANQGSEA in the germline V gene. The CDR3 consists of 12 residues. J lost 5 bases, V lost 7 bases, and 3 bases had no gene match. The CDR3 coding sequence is TGCAGCGGGACAGGGGTTAACAATGAGCAGTTCTTC. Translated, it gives CSGTGVNNEQFF.

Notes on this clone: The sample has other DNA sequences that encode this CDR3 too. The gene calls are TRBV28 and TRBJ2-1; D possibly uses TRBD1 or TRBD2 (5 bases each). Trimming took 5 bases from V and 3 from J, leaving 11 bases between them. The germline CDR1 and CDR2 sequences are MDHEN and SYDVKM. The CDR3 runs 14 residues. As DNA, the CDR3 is TGTGCCAGCAGTGGGGGTCGAGGCTACAATGAGCAGTTCTTC. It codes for CASSGGRGYNEQFF. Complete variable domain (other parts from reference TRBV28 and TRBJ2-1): DVKVTQSSRYLVKRTGEKVFLECVQDMDHENMFWYRQDPGLGLRLIYFSYDVKMKEKGDIPEGYSVSREKKERFSLILESASTNQTSMYLCASSGGRGYNEQFFGPGTRLTVL.

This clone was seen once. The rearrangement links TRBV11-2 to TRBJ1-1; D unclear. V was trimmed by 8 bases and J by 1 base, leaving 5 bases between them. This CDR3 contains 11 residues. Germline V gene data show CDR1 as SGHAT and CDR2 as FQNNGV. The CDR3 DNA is TGTGCCAGCGAACGGAACACTGAAGCTTTCTTT. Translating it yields CASERNTEAFF.

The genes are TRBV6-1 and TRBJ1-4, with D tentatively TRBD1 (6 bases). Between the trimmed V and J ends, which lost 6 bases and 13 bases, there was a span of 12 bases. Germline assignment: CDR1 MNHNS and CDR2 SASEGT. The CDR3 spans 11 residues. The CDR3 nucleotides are TGTGCCAGCAGGGCAGGACAGAGACTGTTTTTT. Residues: CASRAGQRLFF.

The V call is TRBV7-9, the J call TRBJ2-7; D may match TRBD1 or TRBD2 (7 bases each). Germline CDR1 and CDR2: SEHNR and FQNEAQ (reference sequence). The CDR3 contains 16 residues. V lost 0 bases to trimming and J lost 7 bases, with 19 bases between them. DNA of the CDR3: TGTGCCAGCAGCTTAGCCTCCGGGACTATCAGGGGGGAGCAGTACTTC. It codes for CASSLASGTIRGEQYF.

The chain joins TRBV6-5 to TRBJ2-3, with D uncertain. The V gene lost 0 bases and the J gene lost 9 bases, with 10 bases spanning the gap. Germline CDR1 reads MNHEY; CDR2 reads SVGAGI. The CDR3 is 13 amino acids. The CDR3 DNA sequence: TGTGCCAGCAGTTACTCGAGTCAAGGAACGCAGTATTTT. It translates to CASSYSSQGTQYF.

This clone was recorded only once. DNA for the CDR3: TGTGCCAGCAGCTCGAACCGAGGGAAAGAGAGGACCCAGTACTTC. Amino acid sequence: CASSSNRGKERTQYF. V usage is TRBV7-8 and J usage is TRBJ2-5; D might be TRBD2 (5 bases). This CDR3 is 15 amino acids long. The V end lost 4 bases, the J end lost 7 bases, and 19 bases lay between the germline ends. Looked up from germline, CDR1 is SGHVS and CDR2 is FQNEAQ.

The CDR3 loop is CASSQEGTGTKNIQYF. The CDR3 coding sequence is TGCGCCAGCAGCCAAGAGGGGACAGGGACCAAAAACATTCAGTACTTC. The chain couples TRBV4-1 to TRBJ2-4; TRBD1 aligns across 9 bases. Per germline, CDR1 MGHRA and CDR2 YSYEKL. Trimming removed 0 bases from V and 2 bases from J; junction bases left unmatched: 2. The CDR3 extends over 16 amino acids.